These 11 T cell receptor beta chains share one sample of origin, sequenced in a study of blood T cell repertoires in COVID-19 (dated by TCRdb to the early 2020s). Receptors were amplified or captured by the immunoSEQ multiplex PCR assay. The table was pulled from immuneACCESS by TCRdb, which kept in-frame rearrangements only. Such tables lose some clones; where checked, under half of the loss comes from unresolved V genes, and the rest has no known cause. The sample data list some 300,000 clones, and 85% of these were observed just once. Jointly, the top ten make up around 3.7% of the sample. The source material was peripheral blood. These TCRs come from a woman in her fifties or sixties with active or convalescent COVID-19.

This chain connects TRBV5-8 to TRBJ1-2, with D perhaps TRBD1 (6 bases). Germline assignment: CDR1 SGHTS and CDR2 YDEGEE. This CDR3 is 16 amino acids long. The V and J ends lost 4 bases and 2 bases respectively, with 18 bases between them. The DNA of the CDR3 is TGTGCCAGCAGCCTAAGTGACAGGCGCAGAAACTATGGCTACACCTTC. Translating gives CASSLSDRRRNYGYTF.

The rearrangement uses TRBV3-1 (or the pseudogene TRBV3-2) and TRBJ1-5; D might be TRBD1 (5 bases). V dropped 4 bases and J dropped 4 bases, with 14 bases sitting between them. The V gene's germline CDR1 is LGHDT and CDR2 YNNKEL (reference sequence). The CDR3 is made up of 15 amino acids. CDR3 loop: CASSLNDGGNQPQHF. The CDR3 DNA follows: TGTGCCAGCAGCCTTAACGACGGGGGGAATCAGCCCCAGCATTTT.

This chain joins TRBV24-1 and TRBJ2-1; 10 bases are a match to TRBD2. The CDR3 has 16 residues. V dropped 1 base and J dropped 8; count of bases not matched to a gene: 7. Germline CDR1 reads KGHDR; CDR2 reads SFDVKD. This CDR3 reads CATSDLPSGSYYEQFF. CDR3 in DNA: TGTGCCACCAGTGATTTACCTAGCGGGAGTTACTATGAGCAGTTCTTC.

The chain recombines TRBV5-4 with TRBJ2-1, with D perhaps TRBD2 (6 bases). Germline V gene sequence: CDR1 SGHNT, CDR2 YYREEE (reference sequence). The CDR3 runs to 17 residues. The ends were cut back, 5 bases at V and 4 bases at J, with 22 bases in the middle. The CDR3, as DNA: TGTGCCAGCAGTTCACCACTTAGCGGTTTAGGATACAATGAGCAGTTCTTC. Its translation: CASSSPLSGLGYNEQFF.

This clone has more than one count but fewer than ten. Here the CDR3 DNA reads TGCGCCAGCAGTCCACAAAAAGACAGCGAGCAGTACTTC. Its protein product is CASSPQKDSEQYF. The gene calls are TRBV23-1 and TRBJ2-7, with D possibly being TRBD1 (5 bases). TRBV23-1 is designated an ORF whose function remains uncertain. This CDR3 has 13 residues. V lost 4 bases to trimming and J lost 6 bases, with 13 bases between them.

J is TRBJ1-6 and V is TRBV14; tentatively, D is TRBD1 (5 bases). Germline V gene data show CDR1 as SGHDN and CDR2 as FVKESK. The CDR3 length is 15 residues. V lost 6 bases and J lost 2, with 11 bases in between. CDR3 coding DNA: TGTGCCAGCAGTCTCGTGGACACCTATAATTCACCCCTCCACTTT. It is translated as CASSLVDTYNSPLHF. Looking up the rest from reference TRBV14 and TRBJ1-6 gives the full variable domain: EAGVTQFPSHSVIEKGQTVTLRCDPISGHDNLYWYRRVMGKEIKFLLHFVKESKQDESGMPNNRFLAERTGGTYSTLKVQPAELEDSGVYFCASSLVDTYNSPLHFGNGTRLTVT.

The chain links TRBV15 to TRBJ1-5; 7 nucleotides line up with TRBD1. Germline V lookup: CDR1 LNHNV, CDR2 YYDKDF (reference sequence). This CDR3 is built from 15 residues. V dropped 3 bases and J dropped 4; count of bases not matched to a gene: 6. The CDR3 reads CATSRWDRPNQPQHF. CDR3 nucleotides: TGTGCCACCAGCAGGTGGGACAGACCAAATCAGCCCCAGCATTTT. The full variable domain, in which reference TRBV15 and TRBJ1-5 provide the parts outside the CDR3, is DAMVIQNPRYQVTQFGKPVTLSCSQTLNHNVMYWYQQKSSQAPKLLFHYYDKDFNNEADTPDNFQSRRPNTSFCFLDIRSPGLGDTAMYLCATSRWDRPNQPQHFGDGTRLSIL.

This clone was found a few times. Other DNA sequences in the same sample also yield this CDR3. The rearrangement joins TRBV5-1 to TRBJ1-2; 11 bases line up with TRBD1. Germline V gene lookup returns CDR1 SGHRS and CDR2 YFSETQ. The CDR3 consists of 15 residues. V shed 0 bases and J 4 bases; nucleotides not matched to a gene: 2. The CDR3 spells CASSLEGQGGYGYTF. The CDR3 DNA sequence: TGCGCCAGCAGCTTGGAGGGACAGGGGGGCTATGGCTACACCTTC.

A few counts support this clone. The CDR3 spells CASRPIGAGNSPLHF. For the CDR3, the DNA is TGTGCCAGCAGGCCAATAGGGGCTGGTAATTCACCCCTCCACTTT. This sequence joins TRBV3-1 (or the pseudogene TRBV3-2) and TRBJ1-6, with TRBD1 as a possible D gene (5 bases). The CDR3 is 15 amino acids. The ends were cut back, 6 bases at V and 6 bases at J, with 15 bases in the middle. Germline lookup yields CDR1 LGHDT and CDR2 YNNKEL (reference sequence).

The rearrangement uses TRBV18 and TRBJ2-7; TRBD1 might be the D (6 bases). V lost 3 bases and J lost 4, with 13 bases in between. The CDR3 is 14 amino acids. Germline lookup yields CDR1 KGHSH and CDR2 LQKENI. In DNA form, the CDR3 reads TGTGCCAGCTCACCTAACTTTAGGGGGTACGAGCAGTACTTC. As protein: CASSPNFRGYEQYF. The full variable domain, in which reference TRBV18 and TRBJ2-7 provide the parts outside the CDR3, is NAGVMQNPRHLVRRRGQEARLRCSPMKGHSHVYWYRQLPEEGLKFMVYLQKENIIDESGMPKERFSAEFPKEGPSILRIQQVVRGDSAAYFCASSPNFRGYEQYFGPGTRLTVT.

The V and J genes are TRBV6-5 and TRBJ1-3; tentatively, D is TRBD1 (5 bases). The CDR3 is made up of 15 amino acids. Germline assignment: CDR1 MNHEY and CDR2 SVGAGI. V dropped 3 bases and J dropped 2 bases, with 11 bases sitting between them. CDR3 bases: TGTGCCAGCAGTTATGGGACTGATACTGGAAACACCATATATTTT. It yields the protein CASSYGTDTGNTIYF.